This T cell receptor beta chain was captured in a study of shared clonotypes between healthy human individuals. Overall study findings and caveats: Large sequencing depth failed to make sorted-subset sequencing complete, rarefaction showed.

Division of CD4+ cells produced a CD45RA+ naive subset and a CD45RA-negative memory subset. As concerns this clone: Antigen unknown.

The germline V and J ends were trimmed by 0 bases and 4 bases, with 18 bases remaining between them. The CDR3 has 16 residues. Per germline, CDR1 GTSNPN and CDR2 SVGIG (reference sequence). Sorted subsets were amplified in replicate PCRs using 200 ng DNA, tens of thousands of T cell genomes. Using immunoSEQ multiplex PCR, the repertoire was profiled, and TCRdb retains in-frame clones only, with some absent. Here the sample spans roughly 2 million clones, 90% to 97% being singletons. This clonotype was obtained from a man younger than 35 in good health. This chain joins TRBV30 and TRBJ2-5, with D perhaps matching TRBD1 (5 bases). The sequenced sample consisted of naive CD4+ T cells sorted from blood. The subset here: CD45RA+ positively selected. Here the CDR3 DNA reads TGTGCCTGGAGTGTATCTCTCCAGGGATGGACAGAGACCCAGTACTTC. Encoded protein: CAWSVSLQGWTETQYF.